These 6 T cell receptor beta chains came from one sample sequenced in a study of CD4 and CD8 cells across lung adenocarcinoma regions. From the PCR reads, TCRdb called clonotypes with MiXCR, one entry per CDR3 protein. The repertoire has some 27,000 distinct CDR3 sequences, more than 45% of them found once; the top ten carry 40% to 55%. The specimen sequenced was CD8+ T cells from the center of a lung tumor. The origin of the receptors is a male donor with lung adenocarcinoma. The CD4 and CD8 labels of this study may be unreliable.

The chain has TRBV6-9 and TRBJ2-3; D unresolved. The CDR3 spans 16 residues. The germline CDR1 and CDR2 sequences are MNHGY and SVAAGI. The V gene lost 6 bases and the J gene lost 0 bases, with 16 bases spanning the gap. CDR3 sequence (DNA): TGTGCCAGCAGGGACCTCCAGGCTGTGAGCACAGATACGCAGTATTTT. As protein: CASRDLQAVSTDTQYF.

This clonotype was counted only a few times. V and J are TRBV11-2 and TRBJ2-1, with 10 bases fitting TRBD2. After removal of 0 bases from V and 9 bases from J, the junction contained 5 bases not matched to a gene. This CDR3 is 15 amino acids long. CDR1 is SGHAT and CDR2 is FQNNGV in the germline V gene. The CDR3 loop reads CASSLDPSGSSEQFF. DNA of the CDR3: TGTGCCAGCAGCTTAGACCCTAGCGGGAGTTCTGAGCAGTTCTTC. The variable domain in full, completed from reference TRBV11-2 and TRBJ2-1, reads EAGVAQSPRYKIIEKRQSVAFWCNPISGHATLYWYQQILGQGPKLLIQFQNNGVVDDSQLPKDRFSAERLKGVDSTLKIQPAKLEDSAVYLCASSLDPSGSSEQFFGPGTRLTVL.

The gene calls are TRBV14 and TRBJ1-6; tentative D call: TRBD1 (5 bases). The germline CDR1 and CDR2 sequences are SGHDN and FVKESK. Trimming left V 4 bases short and J 7 bases short, with 11 bases between. This CDR3 is 14 amino acids long. CDR3 nucleotides: TGTGCCAGCAGCCTCCGAGGGGCCAATTCACCCCTCCACTTT. This encodes CASSLRGANSPLHF. The full variable domain, with the rest looked up from reference TRBV14 and TRBJ1-6, is EAGVTQFPSHSVIEKGQTVTLRCDPISGHDNLYWYRRVMGKEIKFLLHFVKESKQDESGMPNNRFLAERTGGTYSTLKVQPAELEDSGVYFCASSLRGANSPLHFGNGTRLTVT.

The chain links TRBV20-1 to TRBJ2-2, with D possibly being TRBD2 (5 bases). CDR1 and CDR2 (germline): DFQATT, SNEGSKA (reference sequence). The V gene lost 8 bases and the J gene lost 3 bases, with 16 bases spanning the gap. The CDR3 runs 14 residues. CDR3 protein: CSRRALRDTGELFF. CDR3 coding DNA: TGCAGTCGACGGGCCCTGAGGGACACCGGGGAGCTGTTTTTT.

Concerning this clonotype: Germline and junction disagree at one end, which may indicate a read error. The chain employs TRBV7-2 and TRBJ2-2; D tentatively reads TRBD1 or TRBD2 (5 bases each). CDR1 is SGHTA, CDR2 FQGNSA, per germline. The CDR3 loop spans 14 amino acids. CDR3 sequence: CASSPPVSTGALFF. Written as DNA, the CDR3 is TGTGCCAGCAGCCCCCCCGTGAGCACCGGGGCGCTGTTTTTT.

This clonotype came up a few times. The V and J genes are TRBV20-1 and TRBJ1-6; 8 positions match TRBD1. With V trimmed by 2 bases and J by 9 bases, 6 bases remained unmatched. The germline V gene encodes CDR1 DFQATT and CDR2 SNEGSKA (reference sequence). This CDR3 has 14 residues. The CDR3 loop reads CSARPGQVSSPLHF. CDR3 nucleotides: TGCAGTGCTAGACCGGGACAGGTTTCTTCACCCCTCCACTTT.